This T cell receptor beta chain was sequenced for a study of technical replicates of blood from a handful of donors. Measured with immunoSEQ multiplex PCR; TCRdb has only the in-frame clones, and not every one. The sample includes about 69,000 clones, 88% of them seen just once. The CDR3 length is 14 residues. The V and J ends lost 5 bases and 2 bases, in that order; junction bases with no gene match: 2. Germline values: CDR1 LNHDA, CDR2 SQIVND (reference sequence). The source is a human donor in good health. Some clones in this sample may be carry-over from other donors' samples. Sequencing was carried out using PBMCs. This chain uses TRBV19 with TRBJ1-5, with 8 bases aligning to TRBD1. Here the CDR3 DNA reads TGTGCCAGTAGTCTGGGACAGGGCAATCAGCCCCAGCATTTT. It translates to CASSLGQGNQPQHF.